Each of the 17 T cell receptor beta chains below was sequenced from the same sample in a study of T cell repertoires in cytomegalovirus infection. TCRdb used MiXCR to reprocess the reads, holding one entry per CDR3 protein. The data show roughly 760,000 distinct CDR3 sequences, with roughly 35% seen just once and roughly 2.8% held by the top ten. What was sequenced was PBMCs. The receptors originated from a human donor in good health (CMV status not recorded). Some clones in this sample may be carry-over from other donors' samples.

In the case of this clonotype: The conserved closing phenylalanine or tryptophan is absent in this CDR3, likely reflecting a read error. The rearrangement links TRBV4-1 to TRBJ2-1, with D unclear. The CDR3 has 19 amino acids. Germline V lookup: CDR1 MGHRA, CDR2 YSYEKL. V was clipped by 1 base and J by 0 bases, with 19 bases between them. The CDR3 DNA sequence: TGCGCCAGCAGCCAAGCCGGAGTCGGGTTCCCGAGCTCCTACAATGAGCAGTTCTTA. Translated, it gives CASSQAGVGFPSSYNEQFL.

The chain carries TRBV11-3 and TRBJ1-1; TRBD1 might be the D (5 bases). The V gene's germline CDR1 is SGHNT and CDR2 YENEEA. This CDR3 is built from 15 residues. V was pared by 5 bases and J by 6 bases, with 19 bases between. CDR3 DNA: TGTGCCAGCAGCCCGACCGGGACCACATACGCTGAAGCTTTCTTT. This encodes CASSPTGTTYAEAFF.

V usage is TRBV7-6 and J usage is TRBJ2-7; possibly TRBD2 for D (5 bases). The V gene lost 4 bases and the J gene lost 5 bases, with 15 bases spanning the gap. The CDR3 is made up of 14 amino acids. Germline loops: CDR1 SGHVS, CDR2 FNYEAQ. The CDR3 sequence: CASSSGVRSNEQYF. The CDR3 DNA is TGTGCCAGCAGCTCCGGGGTAAGAAGTAACGAGCAGTACTTC.

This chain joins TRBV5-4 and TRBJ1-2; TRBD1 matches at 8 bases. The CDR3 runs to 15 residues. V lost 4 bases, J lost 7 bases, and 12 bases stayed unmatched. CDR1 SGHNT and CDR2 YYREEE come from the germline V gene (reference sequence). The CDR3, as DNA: TGTGCCAGCAGCGACCGGGACAGGCCTCTGGGTGGCTACACCTTC. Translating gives CASSDRDRPLGGYTF. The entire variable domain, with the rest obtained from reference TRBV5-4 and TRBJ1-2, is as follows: ETGVTQSPTHLIKTRGQQVTLRCSSQSGHNTVSWYQQALGQGPQFIFQYYREEENGRGNFPPRFSGLQFPNYSSELNVNALELDDSALYLCASSDRDRPLGGYTFGSGTRLTVV.

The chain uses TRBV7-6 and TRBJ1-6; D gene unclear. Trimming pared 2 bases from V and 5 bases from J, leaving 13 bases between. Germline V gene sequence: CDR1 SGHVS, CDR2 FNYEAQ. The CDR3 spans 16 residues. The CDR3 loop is CASSLRRGSDNSPLHF. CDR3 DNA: TGTGCCAGCAGCTTACGTCGGGGATCTGATAATTCACCCCTCCACTTT.

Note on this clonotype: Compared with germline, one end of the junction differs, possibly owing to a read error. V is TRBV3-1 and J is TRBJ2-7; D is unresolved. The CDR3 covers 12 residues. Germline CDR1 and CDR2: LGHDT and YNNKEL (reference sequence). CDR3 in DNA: TGTGCCAGCAGCCTCAGCTCCTACGAGCAGGACTTC. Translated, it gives CASSLSSYEQDF.

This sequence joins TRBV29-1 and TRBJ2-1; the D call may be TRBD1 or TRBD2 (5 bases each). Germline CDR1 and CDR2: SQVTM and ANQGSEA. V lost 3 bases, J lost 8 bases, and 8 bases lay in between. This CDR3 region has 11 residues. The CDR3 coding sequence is TGCAGCGTTGACCGGGGCCATGAGCAGTTCTTC. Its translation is CSVDRGHEQFF.

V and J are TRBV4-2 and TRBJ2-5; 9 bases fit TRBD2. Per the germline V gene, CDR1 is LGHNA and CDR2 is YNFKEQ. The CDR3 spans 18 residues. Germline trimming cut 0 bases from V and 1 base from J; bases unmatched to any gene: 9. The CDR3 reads CASSQDGASGAVQETQYF. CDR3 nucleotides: TGTGCCAGCAGCCAAGATGGGGCTAGCGGGGCCGTCCAAGAGACCCAGTACTTC.

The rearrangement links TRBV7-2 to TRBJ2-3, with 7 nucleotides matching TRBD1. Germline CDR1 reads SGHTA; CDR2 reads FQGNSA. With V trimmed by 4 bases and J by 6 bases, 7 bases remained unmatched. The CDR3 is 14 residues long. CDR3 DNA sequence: TGTGCCAGCAGCTCCGTCCCGGGACAGGATACGCAGTATTTT. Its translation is CASSSVPGQDTQYF.

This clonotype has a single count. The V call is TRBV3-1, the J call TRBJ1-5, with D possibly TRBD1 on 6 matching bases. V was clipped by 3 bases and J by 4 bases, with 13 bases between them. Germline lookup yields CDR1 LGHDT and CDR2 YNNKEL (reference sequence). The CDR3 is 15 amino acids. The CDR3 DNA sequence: TGTGCCAGCAGCCAGGCACCAGACAGGAATCAGCCCCAGCATTTT. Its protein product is CASSQAPDRNQPQHF.

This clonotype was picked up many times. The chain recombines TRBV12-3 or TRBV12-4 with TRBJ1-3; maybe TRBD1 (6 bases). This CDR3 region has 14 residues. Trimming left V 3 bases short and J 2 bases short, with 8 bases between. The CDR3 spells CASSFPGAGNTIYF. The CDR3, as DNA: TGTGCCAGCAGTTTCCCAGGGGCTGGAAACACCATATATTTT.

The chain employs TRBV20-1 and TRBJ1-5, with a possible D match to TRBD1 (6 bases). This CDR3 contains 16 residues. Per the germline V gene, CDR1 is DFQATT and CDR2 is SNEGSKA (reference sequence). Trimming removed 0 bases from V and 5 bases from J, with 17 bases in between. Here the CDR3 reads CSAREGGRSSDQPQHF. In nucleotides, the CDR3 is TGCAGTGCTAGAGAGGGGGGCAGGAGCTCCGATCAGCCCCAGCATTTT.

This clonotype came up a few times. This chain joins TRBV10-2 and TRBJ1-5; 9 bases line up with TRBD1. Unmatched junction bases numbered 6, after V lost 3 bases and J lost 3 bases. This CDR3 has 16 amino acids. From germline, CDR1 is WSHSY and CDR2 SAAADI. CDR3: CASSDSGTGNNQPQHF. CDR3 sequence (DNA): TGCGCCAGCAGTGATTCCGGGACAGGGAACAATCAGCCCCAGCATTTT.

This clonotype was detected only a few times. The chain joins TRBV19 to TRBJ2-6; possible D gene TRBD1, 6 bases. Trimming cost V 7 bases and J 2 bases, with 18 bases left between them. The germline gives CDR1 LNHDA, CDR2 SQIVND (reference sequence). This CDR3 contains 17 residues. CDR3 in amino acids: CASKGETGPPGANVLTF. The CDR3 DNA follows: TGTGCCAGTAAGGGGGAGACAGGACCTCCTGGGGCCAACGTCCTGACTTTC.

CDR3 loop: CASSYSKDSEYNETFF. CDR3 coding DNA: TGTGCCAGCAGTTACTCGAAAGACTCTGAATACAATGAGACGTTCTTC. The V and J genes are TRBV6-2 or TRBV6-3 and TRBJ2-1; D gene ambiguous. The V and J ends lost 0 bases and 15 bases respectively, with 24 bases between them. CDR1 and CDR2 (germline): MNHEY, SVGEGT. The CDR3 length is 16 residues.

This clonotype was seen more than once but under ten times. The CDR3 DNA reads as TGTGCCAGCACCCCGTTGGCACAGGGCACCGGGGAGCTGTTTTTT. Translated: CASTPLAQGTGELFF. The V and J genes are TRBV12-3 or TRBV12-4 and TRBJ2-2, with D possibly matching TRBD1 (6 bases). Trimming removed 7 bases from V and 4 bases from J, with 16 bases in between. This CDR3 spans 15 amino acids.

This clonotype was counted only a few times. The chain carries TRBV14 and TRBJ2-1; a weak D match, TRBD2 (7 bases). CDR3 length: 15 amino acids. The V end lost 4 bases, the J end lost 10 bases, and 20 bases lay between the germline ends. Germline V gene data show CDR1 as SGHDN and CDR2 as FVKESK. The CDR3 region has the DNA TGTGCCAGCAGCCGTCCGGAGGGGGGGCGAGAGGAGCAGTTCTTC. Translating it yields CASSRPEGGREEQFF.